These 31 T cell receptor beta chains were sequenced from one sample in a study. TCRdb reprocessed the 5' RACE reads via MiXCR and lists one record per CDR3 protein. There are 30,000 to 40,000 distinct CDR3 sequences in the sample; approximately 27% occur only once, and 3.5% to 4% lies in the top ten. The sample comprised naive CD4+ T cells sorted from a lymph node. Subset denoted: naive CD4+ T cells, CD4+CD45RA+CD25-. These receptors all come from a female donor with breast cancer.

This clonotype was detected a few times. The chain couples TRBV11-2 to TRBJ2-1, with unresolved D. Germline V gene data show CDR1 as SGHAT and CDR2 as FQNNGV. The CDR3 loop spans 15 amino acids. V gave up 2 bases and J gave up 0 bases, with 8 bases separating them. The CDR3 protein is CASSLMDHSYNEQFF. CDR3 sequence (DNA): TGTGCCAGCAGCTTAATGGACCACTCCTACAATGAGCAGTTCTTC.

This clonotype was picked up many times. The chain couples TRBV7-9 to TRBJ2-3; D gene uncertain. Germline lookup yields CDR1 SEHNR and CDR2 FQNEAQ (reference sequence). The CDR3 has 13 residues. Trimming cost V 3 bases and J 3 bases, with 7 bases left between them. Here the CDR3 reads CASSFSPTDTQYF. The CDR3 coding sequence is TGTGCCAGCAGCTTTAGTCCAACAGATACGCAGTATTTT.

This clonotype was counted only a few times. The chain links TRBV7-9 to TRBJ2-7, with D tentatively TRBD1 or TRBD2 (5 bases each). V shed 4 bases and J shed 0 bases, with 13 bases lying between them. CDR3 size: 15 residues. Germline V gene data show CDR1 as SEHNR and CDR2 as FQNEAQ (reference sequence). The CDR3 is CASSSGPSPSYEQYF. In DNA form, the CDR3 reads TGTGCCAGCAGCTCGGGACCTAGTCCCTCCTACGAGCAGTACTTC. Using reference TRBV7-9 and TRBJ2-7 for the parts outside the CDR3, the full variable domain is DTGVSQNPRHKITKRGQNVTFRCDPISEHNRLYWYRQTLGQGPEFLTYFQNEAQLEKSRLLSDRFSAERPKGSFSTLEIQRTEQGDSAMYLCASSSGPSPSYEQYFGPGTRLTVT.

This clonotype was recorded at least ten times. The V gene is TRBV12-3 or TRBV12-4, the J gene TRBJ2-1, with a tentative D call TRBD2 (6 bases). The CDR3 loop spans 12 amino acids. The germline V and J ends were trimmed by 4 bases and 15 bases, with 16 bases remaining between them. The CDR3 DNA is TGTGCCAGCAGTTCCCGGGACTCCTCCCGGTTCTTC. Its protein is CASSSRDSSRFF.

V usage is TRBV20-1 and J usage is TRBJ1-1, with D maybe TRBD1 (5 bases). This CDR3 comprises 15 residues. Trimming stripped 3 bases from V and 5 bases from J, with 19 bases between. The germline gives CDR1 DFQATT, CDR2 SNEGSKA (reference sequence). CDR3 loop: CSASAQGGEGTEAFF. In DNA, the CDR3 is TGCAGTGCTAGTGCCCAGGGAGGGGAGGGGACTGAAGCTTTCTTT.

The V and J genes are TRBV4-1 and TRBJ1-2, with a possible D match to TRBD1 (6 bases). The V gene's germline CDR1 is MGHRA and CDR2 YSYEKL. Trimming shortened V by 0 bases and J by 0 bases, and 14 bases separated the two germline ends. The CDR3 is 17 amino acids. The CDR3: CASSQDEGVGANYGYTF. The DNA of the CDR3 is TGCGCCAGCAGCCAAGATGAGGGGGTGGGAGCTAACTATGGCTACACCTTC.

This clonotype was counted only a few times. This sequence joins TRBV4-1 and TRBJ1-5; no reliable D call. The CDR3 totals 14 residues. The germline V gene has CDR1 MGHRA and CDR2 YSYEKL. The V gene lost 1 base and the J gene lost 3 bases, with 7 bases spanning the gap. CDR3 sequence: CASSQVLPNQPQHF. In DNA form, the CDR3 reads TGCGCCAGCAGCCAAGTACTCCCCAATCAGCCCCAGCATTTT.

This clonotype occurred a few times. The chain has TRBV11-1 and TRBJ2-4; maybe TRBD2 (5 bases). The ends were cut back, 2 bases at V and 9 bases at J, with 14 bases in the middle. This CDR3 region has 14 residues. Germline CDR1 and CDR2: SGHAT and FQDESV (reference sequence). The chain's CDR3 is CASSLHGVESIQYF. CDR3 bases: TGTGCCAGCAGCTTACACGGGGTCGAAAGCATTCAGTACTTC.

In this sample, this clonotype turned up a few times. The rearrangement uses TRBV4-1 and TRBJ2-5; D assignment may be TRBD1 or TRBD2 (7 bases each). The CDR3 has 15 residues. Germline CDR1 MGHRA, CDR2 YSYEKL. V lost 4 bases to trimming and J lost 5 bases, with 17 bases between them. CDR3 DNA: TGCGCCAGCAGCCCCGGGACCCAGGGGGGGGAGACCCAGTACTTC. Protein sequence: CASSPGTQGGETQYF.

This clonotype was detected many times. The CDR3 loop is CASSPPTPRPYEQYF. Written as DNA, the CDR3 is TGCGCCAGCAGCCCACCCACTCCTCGACCCTACGAGCAGTACTTC. The rearrangement links TRBV4-1 to TRBJ2-7, with D hard to call. CDR3 length: 15 residues. The germline V gene encodes CDR1 MGHRA and CDR2 YSYEKL. V gave up 4 bases and J gave up 2 bases, with 15 bases separating them.

The chain is built from TRBV5-4 and TRBJ1-2, with D perhaps matching TRBD1 (5 bases). With 5 bases removed from V and 2 bases from J, the gap between germline ends came to 16 bases. From germline, CDR1 is SGHNT and CDR2 YYREEE (reference sequence). The CDR3 loop spans 15 amino acids. The CDR3 DNA is TGTGCCAGCAGAGATCAGGGACGGATAAACTATGGCTACACCTTC. Encoded protein: CASRDQGRINYGYTF.

This clonotype was found a few times. V gene TRBV5-1 combines with J gene TRBJ1-2; perhaps TRBD1 as D (5 bases). This CDR3 is 17 amino acids long. The V and J ends lost 6 bases and 3 bases respectively, with 24 bases between them. In germline, CDR1 is SGHRS, CDR2 YFSETQ. The CDR3 nucleotides read TGCGCCAGCAAAGTTGGTCAGGGTGTATTTAAGGACTATGGCTACACCTTC. It translates to CASKVGQGVFKDYGYTF.

This clonotype has ten or more counts. One junction end does not reproduce the germline sequence, and a read error may be involved. The chain joins TRBV7-9 to TRBJ2-7; 9 bases map to TRBD1. The CDR3 is 13 amino acids. CDR1 and CDR2 (germline): SEHNR, FQNEAQ (reference sequence). The CDR3 DNA follows: TGTGCCAGCAGCTTAGTAGAGGGGACAGGGACCCACTTC. This sequence encodes CASSLVEGTGTHF.

The chain joins TRBV29-1 to TRBJ1-1; 8 nucleotides align to TRBD1. V lost 7 bases and J lost 1; bases outside the gene matches: 5. Per the germline V gene, CDR1 is SQVTM and CDR2 is ANQGSEA. The CDR3 contains 13 residues. The DNA for the CDR3 is TGCAGCGCCGCCCAGGGGGCGAACACTGAAGCTTTCTTT. Translation gives CSAAQGANTEAFF.

Relative to its sample, this clonotype is medium-sized. The chain carries TRBV29-1 and TRBJ2-7; 10 nucleotides match TRBD1. V dropped 4 bases and J dropped 3; count of bases not matched to a gene: 0. CDR1 and CDR2 from the germline V gene are SQVTM and ANQGSEA. The CDR3 consists of 12 residues. The CDR3 spells CSVGTGGYEQYF. CDR3 DNA sequence: TGCAGCGTTGGGACAGGGGGCTACGAGCAGTACTTC.

Remarks on this clonotype: A much larger clone lies a single base off, so this may be a read error. This chain links TRBV5-1 with TRBJ2-2, with TRBD1 matching over 11 bases. The CDR3 has 18 amino acids. CDR1 SGHRS and CDR2 YFSETQ come from the germline V gene. CDR3 DNA sequence: TGCGCCAGCAGCATAACCGGGACAGGGGGAGCGAACACCGGGGAGCCGTTTTTT. Its translation is CASSITGTGGANTGEPFF.

The V and J genes are TRBV20-1 and TRBJ2-3; D is tentatively TRBD1 or TRBD2 (5 bases each). Trimming took 3 bases from V and 4 from J, leaving 11 bases between them. This CDR3 comprises 13 residues. Per germline, CDR1 DFQATT and CDR2 SNEGSKA (reference sequence). CDR3: CSASEGTSDTQYF. In DNA form, the CDR3 reads TGCAGTGCTAGCGAGGGGACCTCAGATACGCAGTATTTT.

This clonotype was seen a few times. The chain combines TRBV6-5 with TRBJ2-7; unclear D gene. The CDR3 covers 14 residues. The germline gives CDR1 MNHEY, CDR2 SVGAGI. Trimming shortened V by 0 bases and J by 1 base, and 7 bases separated the two germline ends. This CDR3 reads CASSYSSVSYEQYF. DNA for the CDR3: TGTGCCAGCAGTTACTCGTCCGTTTCCTACGAGCAGTACTTC.

This clonotype was detected many times. This sequence joins TRBV5-6 and TRBJ2-7; 11 bases align to TRBD1. The junction had 11 bases not matched to a gene; V was cut back by 4 bases and J by 5 bases. CDR1 and CDR2 from the germline V gene are SGHDT and YYEEEE. The CDR3 runs to 16 residues. In DNA, the CDR3 is TGTGCCAGCAGCGTCGATCGGACAGGGGGCTTCCACGAGCAGTACTTC. Translated, it gives CASSVDRTGGFHEQYF. The whole variable domain, filled in from reference TRBV5-6 and TRBJ2-7, reads DAGVTQSPTHLIKTRGQQVTLRCSPKSGHDTVSWYQQALGQGPQFIFQYYEEEERQRGNFPDRFSGHQFPNYSSELNVNALLLGDSALYLCASSVDRTGGFHEQYFGPGTRLTVT.

This clonotype was found a few times. The rearrangement uses TRBV5-1 and TRBJ2-2; D uncertain. Trimming cost V 6 bases and J 5 bases, with 14 bases left between them. Germline V gene lookup returns CDR1 SGHRS and CDR2 YFSETQ. The CDR3 runs 14 residues. CDR3 DNA: TGCGCCAGCACCCGACTGAGTCAGACCGGGGAGCTGTTTTTT. Its translation is CASTRLSQTGELFF.

The genes are TRBV5-5 and TRBJ2-1; D is uncertain. Per the germline V gene, CDR1 is SGHKS and CDR2 is YYEKEE (reference sequence). The V gene lost 2 bases and the J gene lost 6 bases, with 6 bases spanning the gap. The CDR3 is made up of 12 amino acids. The chain's CDR3 is CASSFTSNEQFF. The CDR3 region has the DNA TGTGCCAGCAGCTTTACGTCCAATGAGCAGTTCTTC. Together with reference TRBV5-5 and TRBJ2-1, the CDR3 gives the full variable domain: DAGVTQSPTHLIKTRGQQVTLRCSPISGHKSVSWYQQVLGQGPQFIFQYYEKEERGRGNFPDRFSARQFPNYSSELNVNALLLGDSALYLCASSFTSNEQFFGPGTRLTVL.

This chain connects TRBV24-1 to TRBJ1-1; no definite D call. CDR3 length equals 13 residues. CDR1 KGHDR and CDR2 SFDVKD come from the germline V gene. V lost 9 bases and J lost 0, with 10 bases in between. CDR3 sequence reads: CATRGGMNTEAFF. For the CDR3, the DNA is TGTGCCACCCGGGGAGGGATGAACACTGAAGCTTTCTTT.

This clonotype appeared many times. V usage is TRBV9 and J usage is TRBJ2-3; a possible D gene is TRBD1 (5 bases). The CDR3 extends over 16 amino acids. The V end was cut by 6 bases, the J end by 3 bases, with 20 bases between. CDR1 and CDR2 from the germline V gene are SGDLS and YYNGEE. This CDR3 is CASTPLGWGATDTQYF. DNA for the CDR3: TGTGCCAGCACCCCTTTGGGGTGGGGCGCGACAGATACGCAGTATTTT.

By share of the sample, this clonotype is medium-sized. As DNA, the CDR3 is TGTGCCAGCAGTGCCGGGACACCCTCCTACAATGAGCAGTTCTTC. Translation: CASSAGTPSYNEQFF. The chain recombines TRBV6-5 with TRBJ2-1; D perhaps matches TRBD1 (6 bases). CDR1 is MNHEY, CDR2 SVGAGI, per germline. Trimming pared 5 bases from V and 0 bases from J, leaving 11 bases between. This CDR3 comprises 15 residues.

This clonotype was seen at least ten times. The chain links TRBV6-6 to TRBJ2-5; possibly TRBD2 for D (7 bases). The germline gives CDR1 MNHNY, CDR2 SVGAGI (reference sequence). The CDR3 covers 15 residues. Trimming left V 2 bases short and J 1 base short, with 11 bases between. The CDR3 sequence is CASSYRGGPQETQYF. The CDR3 nucleotides read TGTGCCAGCAGTTACCGCGGGGGCCCCCAAGAGACCCAGTACTTC.

The sample holds a few counts of this clonotype. This sequence joins TRBV20-1 and TRBJ2-1; D may be TRBD2 (6 bases). The CDR3 consists of 15 residues. The V and J ends lost 3 bases and 0 bases respectively, with 12 bases between them. The germline gives CDR1 DFQATT, CDR2 SNEGSKA (reference sequence). The CDR3 loop is CSARDYRSSYNEQFF. The CDR3 DNA sequence: TGCAGTGCTAGGGACTACCGAAGCTCCTACAATGAGCAGTTCTTC.

About this clonotype itself: A much bigger clone sits one base away, suggesting this may be a read error. In DNA form, the CDR3 reads TGCACCAGCAGCTTGGCAAAGCACACAGATACGCAGTATTTT. Amino acids: CTSSLAKHTDTQYF. V usage is TRBV5-1 and J usage is TRBJ2-3; no reliable D call. The CDR3 consists of 14 residues. Germline V gene lookup returns CDR1 SGHRS and CDR2 YFSETQ.

This clonotype was observed once. A much larger clone lies one base from this, so it may be a read error. The chain recombines TRBV29-1 with TRBJ2-7; D unresolved. The germline V gene encodes CDR1 SQVTM and CDR2 ANQGSEA. Trimming removed 4 bases at V and 0 bases at J, with 10 bases between. The CDR3 runs 13 residues. CDR3 region: CSVGLGNSYEQYF. The CDR3 nucleotides are TGCAGCGTTGGTCTGGGCAACTCCTACGAGCAGTACTTC.

This clonotype was recorded many times. The V call is TRBV7-3, the J call TRBJ2-1, with a possible D match to TRBD1 (5 bases). Germline CDR1 reads SGHTA; CDR2 reads FQGTGA. The CDR3 has 13 amino acids. V was clipped by 5 bases and J by 9 bases, with 14 bases between them. The CDR3 DNA is TGTGCCAGCAGCCCCCAAGGGGCAGGTGAGCAGTTCTTC. It is translated as CASSPQGAGEQFF.

At least ten counts were recorded for this clonotype. The rearrangement uses TRBV6-5 and TRBJ2-7; TRBD2 agrees at 7 bases. The CDR3 sequence is 15 residues long. Germline V gives CDR1 MNHEY, CDR2 SVGAGI. Trimming removed 2 bases from V and 6 bases from J; junction bases left unmatched: 10. CDR3 in DNA: TGTGCCAGCAGTTACGACCCGGGGACTACGGCCGAGCAGTACTTC. It is translated as CASSYDPGTTAEQYF.

The V gene is TRBV7-8, the J gene TRBJ2-5; D remains unclear. There are 15 residues in the CDR3. Looked up from germline, CDR1 is SGHVS and CDR2 is FQNEAQ. Trimming removed 2 bases at V and 2 bases at J, with 12 bases between. CDR3 region: CASSLLQVTQETQYF. CDR3 sequence (DNA): TGTGCCAGCAGCTTATTACAAGTTACGCAAGAGACCCAGTACTTC.